This passage covers 8 T cell receptor beta chains from one sample sequenced in a study of spatial heterogeneity in lung cancer. TCRdb re-called the 5' RACE reads through MiXCR, storing one row per CDR3 protein. The table records about 27,000 distinct CDR3 sequences, approximately 5.9% of them present only once. Time point reported: blood at routine non-recurrence follow-up after resection. The sequencing here drew on PBMCs, taken at follow-up. Receptors were obtained from a female donor with early-stage non-small cell lung cancer.

This clonotype was detected a few times. This chain uses TRBV12-3 or TRBV12-4 with TRBJ1-2, with TRBD1 as a possible D gene (6 bases). The CDR3 contains 14 residues. V dropped 4 bases and J dropped 4 bases, with 13 bases sitting between them. CDR3 in DNA: TGTGCCAGCAGTTCCGAGACAGGCGGCTATGGCTACACCTTC. Translated: CASSSETGGYGYTF.

A word on this clonotype: At one boundary the junction diverges from the germline segment, which might be a read error. This chain connects TRBV11-2 to TRBJ2-2; 12 positions agree with TRBD2. This CDR3 has 18 residues. Looked up from germline, CDR1 is SGHAT and CDR2 is FQNNGV. For the CDR3, the DNA is TGTGTCAGCAGCCTAGACCCTCCTAGCGGGGGGGCGACCGGGGAGCTGTTTTTT. It is translated as CVSSLDPPSGGATGELFF.

This clonotype occurred a few times. This chain uses TRBV3-1 with TRBJ2-5, with a tentative D call TRBD2 (7 bases). V lost 5 bases to trimming and J lost 6 bases, with 16 bases between them. CDR1 is LGHDT and CDR2 is YNNKEL in the germline V gene (reference sequence). The length of the CDR3 is 14 residues. The CDR3 sequence is CASSNQGGEKTQYF. The CDR3 DNA reads as TGTGCCAGCAGCAACCAAGGGGGGGAAAAGACCCAGTACTTC.

At least ten counts were recorded for this clonotype. This chain joins TRBV18 and TRBJ2-5, with 8 bases lining up with TRBD1. Germline V gene sequence: CDR1 KGHSH, CDR2 LQKENI. The CDR3 loop spans 15 amino acids. Trimming cost V 3 bases and J 3 bases; bases outside gene matches: 6. CDR3 amino acids: CASSPGQALEETQYF. CDR3 DNA: TGTGCCAGCTCACCGGGACAGGCCCTCGAAGAGACCCAGTACTTC.

Ten or more counts support this clonotype. The rearrangement links TRBV9 to TRBJ2-3, with 10 positions matching TRBD2. CDR1 and CDR2 from the germline V gene are SGDLS and YYNGEE. V was clipped by 3 bases and J by 4 bases; unmatched bases: 5. This CDR3 is built from 15 residues. The CDR3 here is CASSASGGGADTQYF. Here the CDR3 DNA reads TGTGCCAGCAGCGCTAGCGGGGGAGGGGCAGATACGCAGTATTTT.

The sample holds many counts of this clonotype. The V call is TRBV7-2, the J call TRBJ2-5; D is ambiguous. The CDR3 has 14 residues. Between the trimmed V and J ends, which lost 5 bases and 3 bases, there was a span of 13 bases. The germline V gene has CDR1 SGHTA and CDR2 FQGNSA. DNA of the CDR3: TGTGCCAGCAGCCTTAGCTTTGGGGAAGAGACCCAGTACTTC. Translation gives CASSLSFGEETQYF.

The rearrangement uses TRBV27 and TRBJ1-1; D remains unclear. There are 12 residues in the CDR3. Germline CDR1 and CDR2: MNHEY and SMNVEV (reference sequence). V shed 5 bases and J shed 8 bases, with 12 bases lying between them. The CDR3 DNA is TGTGCCAGCAGTACACTGGACCGGGAAGCTTTCTTT. The encoded protein is CASSTLDREAFF.

There are many counts of this clonotype. This rearrangement joins TRBV7-9 to TRBJ2-2; a possible D gene is TRBD1 (5 bases). CDR1 and CDR2 (germline): SEHNR, FQNEAQ (reference sequence). CDR3 length: 12 amino acids. V was pared by 6 bases and J by 6 bases, with 8 bases between. CDR3: CASSEGAGELFF. CDR3 nucleotides: TGTGCCAGCAGTGAAGGGGCCGGGGAGCTGTTTTTT.